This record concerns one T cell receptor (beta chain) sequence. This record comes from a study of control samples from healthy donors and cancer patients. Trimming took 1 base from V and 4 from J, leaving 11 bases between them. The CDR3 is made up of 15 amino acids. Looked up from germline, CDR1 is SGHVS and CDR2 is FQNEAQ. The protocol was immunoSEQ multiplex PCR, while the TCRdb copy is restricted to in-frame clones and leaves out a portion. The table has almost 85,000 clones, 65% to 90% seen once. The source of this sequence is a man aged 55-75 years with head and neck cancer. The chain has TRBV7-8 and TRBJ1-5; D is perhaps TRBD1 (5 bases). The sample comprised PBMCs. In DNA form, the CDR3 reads TGTGCCAGCAGCTTAGGACAGCACAATAATCAGCCCCAGCATTTT. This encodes CASSLGQHNNQPQHF.